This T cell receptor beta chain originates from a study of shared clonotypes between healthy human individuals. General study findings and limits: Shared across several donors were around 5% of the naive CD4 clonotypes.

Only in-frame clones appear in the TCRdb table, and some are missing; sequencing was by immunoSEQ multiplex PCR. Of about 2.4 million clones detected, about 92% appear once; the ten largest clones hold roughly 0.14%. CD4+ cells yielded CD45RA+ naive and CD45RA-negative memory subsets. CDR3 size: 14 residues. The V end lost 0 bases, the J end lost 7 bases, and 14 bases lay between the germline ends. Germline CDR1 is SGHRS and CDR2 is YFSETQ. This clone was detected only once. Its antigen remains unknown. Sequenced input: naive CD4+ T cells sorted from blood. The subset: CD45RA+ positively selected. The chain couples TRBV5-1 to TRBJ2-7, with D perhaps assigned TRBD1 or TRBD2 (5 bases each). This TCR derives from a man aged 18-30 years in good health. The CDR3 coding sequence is TGCGCCAGCAGCTTGGATACGGGGAAGGGGGAGCAGTACTTC. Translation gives CASSLDTGKGEQYF.